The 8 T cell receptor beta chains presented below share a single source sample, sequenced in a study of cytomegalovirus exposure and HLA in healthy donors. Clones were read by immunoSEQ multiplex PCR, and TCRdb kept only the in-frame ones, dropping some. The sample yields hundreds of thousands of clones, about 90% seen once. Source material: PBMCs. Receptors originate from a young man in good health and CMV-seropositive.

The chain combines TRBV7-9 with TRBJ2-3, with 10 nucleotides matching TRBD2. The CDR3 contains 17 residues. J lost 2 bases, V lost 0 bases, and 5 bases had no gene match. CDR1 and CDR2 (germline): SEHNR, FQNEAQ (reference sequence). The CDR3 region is CASSLAILAGDTDTQYF. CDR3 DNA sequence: TGTGCCAGCAGCTTAGCTATTCTAGCGGGAGACACAGATACGCAGTATTTT.

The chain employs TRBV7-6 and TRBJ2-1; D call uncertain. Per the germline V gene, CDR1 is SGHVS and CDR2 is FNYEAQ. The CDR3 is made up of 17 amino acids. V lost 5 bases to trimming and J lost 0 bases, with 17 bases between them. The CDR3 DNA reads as TGTGCCAGCAGCGAAACCGGGCTTCTCAGCTCCTACAATGAGCAGTTCTTC. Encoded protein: CASSETGLLSSYNEQFF.

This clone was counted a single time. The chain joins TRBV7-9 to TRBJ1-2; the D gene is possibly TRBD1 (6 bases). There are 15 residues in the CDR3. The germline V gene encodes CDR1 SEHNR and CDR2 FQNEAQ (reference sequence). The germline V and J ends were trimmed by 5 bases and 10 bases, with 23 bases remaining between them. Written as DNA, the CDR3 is TGTGCCAGCAGCAGGGACACCGGGATCTATAGTGACTACACCTTC. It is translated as CASSRDTGIYSDYTF.

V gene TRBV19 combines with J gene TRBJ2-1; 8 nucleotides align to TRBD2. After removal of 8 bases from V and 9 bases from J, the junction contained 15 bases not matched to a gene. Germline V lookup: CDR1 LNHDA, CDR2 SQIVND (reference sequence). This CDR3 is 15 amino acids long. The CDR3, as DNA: TGTGCCAGTGGATCCGGGACTAGACTATATGGTGAGCAGTTCTTC. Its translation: CASGSGTRLYGEQFF.

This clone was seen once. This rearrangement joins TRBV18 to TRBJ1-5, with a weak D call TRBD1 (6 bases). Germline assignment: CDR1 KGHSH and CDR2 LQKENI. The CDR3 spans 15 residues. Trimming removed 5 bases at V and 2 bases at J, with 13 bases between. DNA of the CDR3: TGTGCCAGCTCAGCCGGTAAGGGGGGCAATCAGCCCCAGCATTTT. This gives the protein CASSAGKGGNQPQHF.

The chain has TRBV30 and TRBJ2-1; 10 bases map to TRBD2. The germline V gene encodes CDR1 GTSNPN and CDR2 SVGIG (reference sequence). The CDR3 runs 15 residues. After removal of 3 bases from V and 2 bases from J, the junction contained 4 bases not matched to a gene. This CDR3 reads CAWSQGLAPYNEQFF. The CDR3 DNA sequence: TGTGCCTGGAGCCAGGGACTAGCGCCCTACAATGAGCAGTTCTTC.

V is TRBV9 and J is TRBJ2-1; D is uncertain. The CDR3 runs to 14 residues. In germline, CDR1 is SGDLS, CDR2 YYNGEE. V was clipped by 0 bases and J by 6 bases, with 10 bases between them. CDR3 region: CASSVEMTVNEQFF. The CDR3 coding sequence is TGTGCCAGCAGCGTAGAAATGACTGTCAATGAGCAGTTCTTC.

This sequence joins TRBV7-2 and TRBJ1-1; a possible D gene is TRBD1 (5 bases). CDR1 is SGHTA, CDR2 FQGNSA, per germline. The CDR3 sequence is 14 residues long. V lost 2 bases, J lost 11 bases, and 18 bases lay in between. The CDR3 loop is CASSLNLLRDSAFF. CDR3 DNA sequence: TGTGCCAGCAGCTTAAACTTGTTGCGGGACTCGGCTTTCTTT.